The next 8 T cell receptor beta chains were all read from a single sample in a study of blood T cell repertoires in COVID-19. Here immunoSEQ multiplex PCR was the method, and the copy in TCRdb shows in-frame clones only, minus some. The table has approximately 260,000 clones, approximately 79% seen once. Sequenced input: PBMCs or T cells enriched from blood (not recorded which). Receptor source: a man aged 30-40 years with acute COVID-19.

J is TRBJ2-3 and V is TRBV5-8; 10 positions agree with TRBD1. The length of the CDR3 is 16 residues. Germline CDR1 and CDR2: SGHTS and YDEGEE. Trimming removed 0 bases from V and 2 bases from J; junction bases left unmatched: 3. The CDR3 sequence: CASSLAGTGVTDTQYF. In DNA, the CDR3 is TGTGCCAGCAGCTTGGCCGGGACAGGGGTCACAGATACGCAGTATTTT.

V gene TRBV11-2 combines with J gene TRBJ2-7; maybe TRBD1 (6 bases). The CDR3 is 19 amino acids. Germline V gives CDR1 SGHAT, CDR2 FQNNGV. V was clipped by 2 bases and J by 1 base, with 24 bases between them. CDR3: CASSLRTPPGQGISYEQYV. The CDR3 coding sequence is TGTGCCAGCAGCTTACGTACCCCCCCGGGGCAGGGGATTTCCTACGAGCAGTACGTC.

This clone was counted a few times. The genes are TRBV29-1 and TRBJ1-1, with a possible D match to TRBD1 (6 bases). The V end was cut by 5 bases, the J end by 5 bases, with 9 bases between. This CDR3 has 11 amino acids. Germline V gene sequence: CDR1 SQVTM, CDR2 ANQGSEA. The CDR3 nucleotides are TGCAGCGTTAAACAGGGAACTGAAGCTTTCTTT. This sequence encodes CSVKQGTEAFF.

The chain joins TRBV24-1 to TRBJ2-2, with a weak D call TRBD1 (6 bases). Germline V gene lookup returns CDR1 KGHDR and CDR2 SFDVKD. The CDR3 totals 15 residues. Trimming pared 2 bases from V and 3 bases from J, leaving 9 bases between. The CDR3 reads CATSDSRGHTGELFF. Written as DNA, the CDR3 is TGTGCCACCAGTGATTCCAGGGGACACACCGGGGAGCTGTTTTTT.

The chain's CDR3 is CASSPASGLHEQYV. In nucleotides, the CDR3 is TGTGCCAGCAGCCCCGCGTCCGGGTTACACGAGCAGTACGTC. The genes are TRBV7-9 and TRBJ2-7; D gene ambiguous. Trimming pared 5 bases from V and 5 bases from J, leaving 16 bases between. The germline V gene has CDR1 SEHNR and CDR2 FQNEAQ (reference sequence). CDR3 length: 14 amino acids.

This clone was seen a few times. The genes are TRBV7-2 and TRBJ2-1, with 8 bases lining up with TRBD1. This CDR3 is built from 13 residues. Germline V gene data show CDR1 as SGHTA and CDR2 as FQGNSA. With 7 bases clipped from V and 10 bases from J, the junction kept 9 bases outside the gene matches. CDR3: CASMAGGRGEQFF. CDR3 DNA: TGTGCCAGCATGGCAGGGGGCCGGGGGGAGCAGTTCTTC. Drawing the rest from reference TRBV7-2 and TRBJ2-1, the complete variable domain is GAGVSQSPSNKVTEKGKDVELRCDPISGHTALYWYRQSLGQGLEFLIYFQGNSAPDKSGLPSDRFSAERTGGSVSTLTIQRTQQEDSAVYLCASMAGGRGEQFFGPGTRLTVL.

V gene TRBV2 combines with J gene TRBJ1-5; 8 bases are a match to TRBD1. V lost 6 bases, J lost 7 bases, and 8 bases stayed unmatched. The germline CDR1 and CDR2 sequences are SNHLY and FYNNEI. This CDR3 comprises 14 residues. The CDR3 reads CASRPTGATQPQHF. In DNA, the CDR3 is TGTGCCAGCAGACCGACAGGGGCCACCCAGCCCCAGCATTTT.

CDR3 protein: CASRSAAYEQYV. The CDR3 DNA follows: TGTGCCAGCAGGAGCGCGGCTTACGAGCAGTACGTC. V gene TRBV28 combines with J gene TRBJ2-7; no clear D gene. CDR1 MDHEN and CDR2 SYDVKM come from the germline V gene. V was trimmed by 6 bases and J by 4 bases, leaving 10 bases between them. This CDR3 contains 12 residues.